The TCR beta chain under discussion was sequenced for a study of cytomegalovirus exposure and HLA in healthy donors. Points from the study as a whole: According to an earlier analysis, most TCR beta V segments yielded productive rearrangements about 90% or about 30% of the time. Across donors, most TCRs were seen rarely, yet some public ones were widespread. Certain indistinguishable V segments, among them TRBV6-2 and TRBV6-3, were excluded.

Concerning this clone: Its antigen is not known.

PCR was performed using 60 Vbeta and 13 Jbeta primers. Authors' processing steps: The authors later counted some 76 million unique TCR beta chains, 9 million to 12 million of them shared. Only in-frame clones appear in the TCRdb table, and some are missing; sequencing was by immunoSEQ multiplex PCR. The V and J calls and clone size come from that table; D and trimming were worked out from the DNA. The top ten clones hold 1.5% to 2% of a sample with under 150,000 clones, roughly 85% of them seen once. Germline CDR1 reads SQVTM; CDR2 reads ANQGSEA. J was trimmed by 6 bases and V by 7 bases; bases with no gene match: 6. The CDR3 is made up of 12 amino acids.

Sequenced material: PBMCs. This chain links TRBV29-1 with TRBJ1-1, with 9 bases that match TRBD1. The sequence came from a woman in her thirties in good health and CMV-seronegative. The CDR3 region has the DNA TGCAGCGCCGAGGACAGGGGCGCTGAAGCTTTCTTT. It encodes CSAEDRGAEAFF.